These T cell receptor beta chains were read from a single sample in a study of T cell responses to AZD1222 COVID-19 vaccine. Some clones are missing from TCRdb's copy, which holds only in-frame ones; the method was immunoSEQ multiplex PCR. This table holds more than 110,000 clones, approximately 92% found once. Sequenced material: peripheral blood, taken on day 0 of AZD1222 vaccination. The receptors derive from an adult in good health. CDR3s include the opening cysteine and the closing phenylalanine or tryptophan. A D gene is named only where the DNA matches it firmly. Expanded clones are given a class, and other clones once, few, many or no size at all.

V gene	J gene	clone size	D gene	CDR3 DNA	CDR3 protein
TRBV14	TRBJ1-1	.	.	TGTGCCAGCAGCCAAGTTCGGGGGAACACTGAAGCTTTCTTT	CASSQVRGNTEAFF
TRBV28	TRBJ1-1	.	TRBD1	TGTGCCAGCAGTTTTTCACAGGGGGCGAGCACTGAAGCTTTCTTT	CASSFSQGASTEAFF
TRBV19	TRBJ2-3	.	.	TGTGCCAGCACGGCCCGCCCGGGGGTGGGCACAGATACGCAGTATTTT	CASTARPGVGTDTQYF
TRBV15	TRBJ1-2	.	.	TGTGCCACCACCGACCGACAGTCTATACCCTATGGCTACACCTTC	CATTDRQSIPYGYTF
TRBV30	TRBJ1-2	.	.	TGTGCCTGGAGTGTAGAGGGGGAAAGGGGGTATGGCTACACCTTC	CAWSVEGERGYGYTF
TRBV6-5	TRBJ2-1	.	.	TGTGCCAGCAGTTACGTCCCCGGGGCGCTCAATGAGCAGTTCTTC	CASSYVPGALNEQFF
TRBV7-6	TRBJ2-1	.	TRBD2	TGTGCCAGCAGCCTGGCTCCCGGGACTAGCGGATACAATGAGCAGTTCTTC	CASSLAPGTSGYNEQFF
TRBV4-2	TRBJ2-1	.	TRBD2	TGTGCCAGCAGGGATGTAGCGGGAGGGTCTTACAATGAGCAGTTCTTC	CASRDVAGGSYNEQFF
TRBV6-2/TRBV6-3	TRBJ2-7	once	TRBD2	TGTGCCAGCAGTTCACTAGCGGGAGTCTCCTACGAGCAGTACTTC	CASSSLAGVSYEQYF
TRBV14	TRBJ2-7	.	.	TGTGCCAGCAGCCAAGCCCGGGGAGGCGAGCAGTACTTC	CASSQARGGEQYF
TRBV6-2/TRBV6-3	TRBJ2-7	.	TRBD2	TGTGCCAGCAGTTACCCCGGGACTAGCGGCGAGCAGTACTTC	CASSYPGTSGEQYF
TRBV4-1	TRBJ2-7	.	TRBD2	TGCGCCAGCAGCCAAGGCAGAGGACTAGAGGAATACGAGCAGTACTTC	CASSQGRGLEEYEQYF
TRBV4-3	TRBJ2-2	.	.	TGCGCCAGCAGCCAAGCGCAAGCGCGGGGTCAGAACACCGGGGAGCTGTTTTTT	CASSQAQARGQNTGELFF
TRBV6-5	TRBJ1-2	.	TRBD1	TGTGCCAGCAGGCTAGACAGGGGAGGCGGCTACACCTTC	CASRLDRGGGYTF
TRBV5-1	TRBJ2-1	.	.	TGCGCCAGCAGCAGACAGGAAGTAGGCGAGCAGTTCTTC	CASSRQEVGEQFF
TRBV28	TRBJ2-5	.	TRBD2	TGTGCCAGCAGCTGGGGACTAGCGGGAGTGGAGACCCAGTACTTC	CASSWGLAGVETQYF
TRBV19	TRBJ2-5	.	TRBD1	TGTGCCAGTAGTATAAGAGGGGGGACAGGGGTAGAGACCCAGTACTTC	CASSIRGGTGVETQYF
TRBV27	TRBJ1-2	.	TRBD1	TGTGCCAGCAGTTTCGCGGACAGGGCGTCGGACTATGGCTACACCTTC	CASSFADRASDYGYTF
TRBV6-5	TRBJ2-3	.	.	TGTGCCAGCACCGACGGGGCTAGCACAGATACGCAGTATTTT	CASTDGASTDTQYF
TRBV7-3	TRBJ2-1	once	TRBD2	TGTGCCAGCAGCCGGGGACTAGCGGGAGGTAGTTGGTCCTACAATGAGCAGTTCTTC	CASSRGLAGGSWSYNEQFF
TRBV6-5	TRBJ1-1	once	.	TGTGCCAGCAGTCGCGGCGGCAGGGGAGGACCTGAAGCTTTCTTT	CASSRGGRGGPEAFF
TRBV6-1	TRBJ1-3	.	.	TGTGCCAGCAGTGAAGACCACGAACCTGGAAACACCATATATTTT	CASSEDHEPGNTIYF
TRBV18	TRBJ1-1	.	.	TGTGCCAGCCTGAACAGGGTAGACACTGAAGCTTTCTTT	CASLNRVDTEAFF
TRBV19	TRBJ2-5	.	TRBD1	TGTGCCAGTAGTATCGGGACAGGGGAAGAGACCCAGTACTTC	CASSIGTGEETQYF
TRBV25-1	TRBJ1-1	.	.	TGTGCCAGCAGGAGAAACAGGGAGAACACTGAAGCTTTCTTT	CASRRNRENTEAFF
TRBV19	TRBJ1-5	.	TRBD1	TGTGCCAGTAGTGCCGGTCGGAACAGGGGAGGCTTGTATAGCAATCAGCCCCAGCATTTT	CASSAGRNRGGLYSNQPQHF
TRBV3-1/TRBV3-2	TRBJ1-6	once	.	TGTGCCAGCAGCGCGGGAAGGGAGGATAATTCACCCCTCCACTTT	CASSAGREDNSPLHF